The 16 T cell receptor beta chains given below trace back to one sample, sequenced in a study of blood T cell repertoires in COVID-19. Here immunoSEQ multiplex PCR was the method, and the copy in TCRdb shows in-frame clones only, minus some. The table has roughly 330,000 clones, 88% seen once. Specimen: PBMCs or T cells enriched from blood (not recorded which). The receptors shown here come from a young man who had recovered from COVID-19.

This chain connects TRBV5-1 to TRBJ2-1, with D perhaps TRBD1 (6 bases). CDR1 is SGHRS, CDR2 YFSETQ, per germline. CDR3 size: 15 residues. Trimming stripped 4 bases from V and 3 bases from J, with 14 bases between. The CDR3 bases are TGCGCCAGCAGCCTACCGGACAGAGTCTACAATGAGCAGTTCTTC. Translating it yields CASSLPDRVYNEQFF.

The J gene is TRBJ2-2, the V gene TRBV24-1; possible D gene TRBD1, 6 bases. Germline loops: CDR1 KGHDR, CDR2 SFDVKD. V gave up 5 bases and J gave up 4 bases, with 10 bases separating them. The CDR3 runs 14 residues. CDR3 loop: CATSVTGSTGELFF. Here the CDR3 DNA reads TGTGCCACCAGTGTAACAGGGTCCACCGGGGAGCTGTTTTTT.

CDR3 DNA sequence: TGTGCCTGGAGTTTGAACCTACCCACAGATACGCAGTATTTT. Its translation is CAWSLNLPTDTQYF. This chain joins TRBV30 and TRBJ2-3, with D unclear. In germline, CDR1 is GTSNPN, CDR2 SVGIG (reference sequence). V lost 2 bases to trimming and J lost 2 bases, with 11 bases between them. CDR3 length equals 14 residues.

In this sample, this clone turned up once. The chain employs TRBV3-1 (or the pseudogene TRBV3-2) and TRBJ1-1; maybe TRBD1 (5 bases). The CDR3 is 13 residues long. CDR1 is LGHDT and CDR2 is YNNKEL in the germline V gene (reference sequence). V gave up 1 base and J gave up 11 bases, with 14 bases separating them. CDR3 coding DNA: TGTGCCAGCAGCCAAGGGAACAGGTTGGGTGCTTTCTTT. It specifies CASSQGNRLGAFF.

In its sample, this clone was seen once. The V call is TRBV11-3, the J call TRBJ1-3, with D hard to call. V was trimmed by 5 bases and J by 4 bases, leaving 9 bases between them. There are 13 residues in the CDR3. From germline, CDR1 is SGHNT and CDR2 YENEEA. DNA of the CDR3: TGTGCCAGCAGCCTAGGTCGGGGAAACACCATATATTTT. Its protein is CASSLGRGNTIYF.

The chain employs TRBV18 and TRBJ1-2, with D possibly matching TRBD1 (5 bases). V dropped 2 bases and J dropped 0 bases, with 10 bases sitting between them. The CDR3 loop spans 15 amino acids. The germline gives CDR1 KGHSH, CDR2 LQKENI. The CDR3 reads CASSPYGGANYGYTF. CDR3 nucleotides: TGTGCCAGCTCACCATACGGGGGAGCTAACTATGGCTACACCTTC.

This chain joins TRBV5-1 and TRBJ1-5; possible D gene TRBD1, 5 bases. Germline V gene sequence: CDR1 SGHRS, CDR2 YFSETQ. V was shortened by 4 bases and J by 5 bases, with 10 bases between the two germline ends. The CDR3 runs 13 residues. The CDR3 region is CASSRGLDQPQHF. The CDR3 DNA is TGCGCCAGCAGCCGGGGGTTGGATCAGCCCCAGCATTTT.

The rearrangement joins TRBV29-1 to TRBJ2-4, with unresolved D. Between the trimmed V and J ends, which lost 0 bases and 1 base, there was a span of 4 bases. CDR3 length equals 13 residues. The germline V gene has CDR1 SQVTM and CDR2 ANQGSEA. This CDR3 reads CSVEDRAKNIQYF. Here the CDR3 DNA reads TGCAGCGTTGAAGACCGTGCCAAAAACATTCAGTACTTC.

The chain has TRBV7-2 and TRBJ1-1; D gene ambiguous. The length of the CDR3 is 16 residues. V lost 1 base to trimming and J lost 1 base, with 13 bases between them. Germline V CDR1 and CDR2: SGHTA, FQGNSA. The chain's CDR3 is CASSLVAGRSNTEAFF. As DNA, the CDR3 is TGTGCCAGCAGCTTAGTGGCAGGAAGGTCGAACACTGAAGCTTTCTTT. Using reference TRBV7-2 and TRBJ1-1 for the parts outside the CDR3, the full variable domain is GAGVSQSPSNKVTEKGKDVELRCDPISGHTALYWYRQSLGQGLEFLIYFQGNSAPDKSGLPSDRFSAERTGGSVSTLTIQRTQQEDSAVYLCASSLVAGRSNTEAFFGQGTRLTVV.

This clone was seen a single time. The chain employs TRBV5-1 and TRBJ1-6, with D possibly TRBD1 on 5 matching bases. The germline V gene has CDR1 SGHRS and CDR2 YFSETQ. This CDR3 comprises 16 residues. V lost 3 bases and J lost 7, with 17 bases in between. The chain's CDR3 is CASSSAFRVRNSPLHF. The CDR3, as DNA: TGCGCCAGCAGCTCCGCATTCAGGGTTCGGAATTCACCCCTCCACTTT.

V gene TRBV19 combines with J gene TRBJ1-1; TRBD1 might be the D (6 bases). V was trimmed by 0 bases and J by 5 bases, leaving 13 bases between them. CDR1 and CDR2 (germline): LNHDA, SQIVND (reference sequence). This CDR3 has 15 amino acids. CDR3 residues: CASSIEFGRGTEAFF. Here the CDR3 DNA reads TGTGCCAGTAGTATAGAATTTGGCAGGGGAACTGAAGCTTTCTTT.

The genes are TRBV10-3 and TRBJ2-2, with D possibly matching TRBD1 (6 bases). CDR1 and CDR2 (germline): ENHRY, SYGVKD. The CDR3 spans 13 residues. V was pared by 10 bases and J by 1 base, with 10 bases between. The CDR3 sequence is CATTGKNTGELFF. Written as DNA, the CDR3 is TGTGCCACCACAGGGAAGAACACCGGGGAGCTGTTTTTT.

The chain has TRBV5-1 and TRBJ1-1, with a possible D match to TRBD1 (6 bases). The CDR3 has 12 residues. V was clipped by 6 bases and J by 8 bases, with 14 bases between them. The germline CDR1 and CDR2 sequences are SGHRS and YFSETQ. Written as DNA, the CDR3 is TGCGCCAGCACCGTTACCGGGACAGAAGCTTTCTTT. Translation gives CASTVTGTEAFF.

The chain couples TRBV2 to TRBJ1-6, with TRBD1 identical over 9 bases. Germline V gene data show CDR1 as SNHLY and CDR2 as FYNNEI. The CDR3 is 17 amino acids. V trimming: 0 bases; J trimming: 9 bases; junction bases outside the gene matches: 9. CDR3: CASSEALRGTGRSPLHF. The CDR3 DNA reads TGTGCCAGCAGTGAAGCGCTTCGGGGGACAGGGCGTTCACCCCTCCACTTT.

Here the CDR3 reads CASSSLPGGLTDTQYF. CDR3 DNA sequence: TGTGCCAGCAGTTCTCTCCCCGGGGGGCTCACAGATACGCAGTATTTT. The chain carries TRBV3-1 (or the pseudogene TRBV3-2) and TRBJ2-3; D perhaps matches TRBD2 (7 bases). The CDR3 covers 16 residues. Germline loops: CDR1 LGHDT, CDR2 YNNKEL (reference sequence). V lost 6 bases, J lost 2 bases, and 18 bases lay in between.

Only one count was recorded for this clone. CDR3 sequence reads: CASSADSRGTQYF. CDR3 sequence (DNA): TGTGCCAGCAGTGCAGACTCCCGCGGGACCCAGTACTTC. The rearrangement uses TRBV27 and TRBJ2-5; unclear D gene. CDR3 length: 13 amino acids. Germline V lookup: CDR1 MNHEY, CDR2 SMNVEV (reference sequence). Trimming shortened V by 5 bases and J by 7 bases, and 14 bases separated the two germline ends.